One sample yielded the 29 T cell receptor beta chains listed below, sequenced in a study of T cell changes during pregnancy in multiple sclerosis. Sequencing was performed with immunoSEQ multiplex PCR; in TCRdb, only in-frame clones are kept and a portion is missing. The sample has 40,000 to 50,000 clones; roughly 93% are singletons. This sample comprised CD8+ T cells from peripheral blood mononuclear cells, obtained in the third trimester of pregnancy. The receptors stem from a female donor with multiple sclerosis, enrolled in a pregnancy study.

This clone is termed medium-sized. The J gene is TRBJ2-7, the V gene TRBV10-3; 9 bases match TRBD1. This CDR3 region has 14 residues. Germline V gives CDR1 ENHRY, CDR2 SYGVKD. J gave up 5 bases and V 5 bases, and 7 bases lay outside the gene matches. The CDR3 nucleotides are TGTGCCATCAGTACACCGGGACAGGGCAACGAGCAGTACTTC. Amino acids: CAISTPGQGNEQYF.

The chain joins TRBV5-4 to TRBJ2-3, with 10 bases that match TRBD2. The CDR3 extends over 15 amino acids. Germline CDR1 is SGHNT and CDR2 is YYREEE (reference sequence). J gave up 4 bases and V 5 bases, and 7 bases lay outside the gene matches. CDR3 region: CASSNLAGVPDTQYF. CDR3 sequence (DNA): TGTGCCAGCAGTAACCTAGCGGGAGTCCCAGATACGCAGTATTTT.

V gene TRBV27 combines with J gene TRBJ2-7, with D hard to call. The CDR3 is made up of 16 amino acids. V shed 5 bases and J shed 3 bases, with 20 bases lying between them. The germline gives CDR1 MNHEY, CDR2 SMNVEV (reference sequence). CDR3 nucleotide sequence: TGTGCCAGCAGTCCAAACCTGGGCTCCCCCCACTACGAGCAGTACTTC. Encoded protein: CASSPNLGSPHYEQYF.

This clone appeared a single time. The chain joins TRBV7-8 to TRBJ2-1; possible D gene TRBD2, 5 bases. This CDR3 is built from 17 residues. In germline, CDR1 is SGHVS, CDR2 FQNEAQ. The ends were cut back, 5 bases at V and 7 bases at J, with 24 bases in the middle. CDR3 region: CASSPIFGSGRRNEQFF. The CDR3 nucleotides read TGTGCCAGCAGCCCCATTTTCGGGTCGGGGAGAAGAAATGAGCAGTTCTTC.

V is TRBV28 and J is TRBJ2-7, with a tentative D call TRBD1 (5 bases). Germline V gives CDR1 MDHEN, CDR2 SYDVKM. The CDR3 totals 11 residues. Trimming left V 7 bases short and J 5 bases short, with 9 bases between. CDR3 DNA: TGTGCCAGCACCTGGGGCCACGAGCAGTACTTC. It specifies CASTWGHEQYF.

The chain combines TRBV7-6 with TRBJ2-1; D is perhaps TRBD1 (6 bases). Germline V gives CDR1 SGHVS, CDR2 FNYEAQ. Trimming stripped 1 base from V and 8 bases from J, with 12 bases between. The length of the CDR3 is 14 residues. CDR3 bases: TGTGCCAGCAGCTTAGTTAACAAGGGGGATGAGCAGTTCTTC. Amino acids: CASSLVNKGDEQFF.

V usage is TRBV28 and J usage is TRBJ1-5; D is perhaps TRBD1 (6 bases). V lost 5 bases and J 2 bases, leaving 13 bases between the germline ends. CDR3 length: 15 residues. Germline V gives CDR1 MDHEN, CDR2 SYDVKM. As DNA, the CDR3 is TGTGCCAGCAGTCCGCAGGGGAGTGGCAATCAGCCCCAGCATTTT. Its protein is CASSPQGSGNQPQHF. Combining the CDR3 with reference TRBV28 and TRBJ1-5 gives the whole variable domain DVKVTQSSRYLVKRTGEKVFLECVQDMDHENMFWYRQDPGLGLRLIYFSYDVKMKEKGDIPEGYSVSREKKERFSLILESASTNQTSMYLCASSPQGSGNQPQHFGDGTRLSIL.

This chain uses TRBV19 with TRBJ1-2; D remains unclear. Trimming left V 6 bases short and J 4 bases short, with 18 bases between. CDR1 is LNHDA and CDR2 is SQIVND in the germline V gene (reference sequence). This CDR3 is built from 15 residues. The CDR3 spells CASSPSSMDFYGYTF. Here the CDR3 DNA reads TGTGCCAGTAGCCCGTCTTCCATGGACTTCTATGGCTACACCTTC.

This rearrangement joins TRBV2 to TRBJ2-3, with TRBD2 matching 9 bases. This CDR3 has 15 residues. Germline trimming cut 6 bases from V and 0 bases from J; bases unmatched to any gene: 4. Germline values: CDR1 SNHLY, CDR2 FYNNEI. CDR3 region: CASRVGLASTDTQYF. The DNA of the CDR3 is TGTGCCAGCAGAGTGGGACTAGCTAGCACAGATACGCAGTATTTT.

The V and J genes are TRBV7-9 and TRBJ1-2; TRBD1 matches 11 bases. V lost 5 bases and J lost 5; bases outside the gene matches: 1. This CDR3 is built from 13 residues. Germline CDR1 SEHNR, CDR2 FQNEAQ (reference sequence). For the CDR3, the DNA is TGTGCCAGCAGCCGGGACAGGGGGTATGGCTACACCTTC. Its translation is CASSRDRGYGYTF. The full variable domain, in which reference TRBV7-9 and TRBJ1-2 provide the parts outside the CDR3, is DTGVSQNPRHKITKRGQNVTFRCDPISEHNRLYWYRQTLGQGPEFLTYFQNEAQLEKSRLLSDRFSAERPKGSFSTLEIQRTEQGDSAMYLCASSRDRGYGYTFGSGTRLTVV.

The genes are TRBV29-1 and TRBJ2-1; D perhaps matches TRBD2 (5 bases). The V and J ends lost 4 bases and 5 bases respectively, with 12 bases between them. The length of the CDR3 is 13 residues. In germline, CDR1 is SQVTM, CDR2 ANQGSEA. The DNA of the CDR3 is TGCAGCGTTGTGGCTAGCAGCAACAATGAGCAGTTCTTC. Protein sequence: CSVVASSNNEQFF.

The rearrangement uses TRBV9 and TRBJ2-1, with a possible D match to TRBD2 (5 bases). Germline lookup yields CDR1 SGDLS and CDR2 YYNGEE. The V and J ends lost 2 bases and 0 bases respectively, with 12 bases between them. This CDR3 comprises 16 residues. CDR3 residues: CASSVGKSGSYNEQFF. The CDR3 bases are TGTGCCAGCAGCGTGGGAAAAAGCGGCTCCTACAATGAGCAGTTCTTC.

This clone was observed once. DNA for the CDR3: TGTGCCAGTAGTACCGCACAGGGCACCTCGCAGTACTTC. Translation: CASSTAQGTSQYF. This chain joins TRBV19 and TRBJ2-7; tentative D call: TRBD1 (6 bases). Germline V lookup: CDR1 LNHDA, CDR2 SQIVND (reference sequence). The germline V and J ends were trimmed by 4 bases and 9 bases, with 16 bases remaining between them. The CDR3 is made up of 13 amino acids.

There are a few counts of this clone. V is TRBV4-3 and J is TRBJ1-1; D ambiguous. V was pared by 1 base and J by 7 bases, with 13 bases between. The CDR3 loop spans 14 amino acids. From germline, CDR1 is LGHNA and CDR2 YSLEER. CDR3 region: CASSQVLEFREAFF. The CDR3 DNA reads TGCGCCAGCAGCCAAGTTTTAGAGTTCCGTGAAGCTTTCTTT.

This rearrangement joins TRBV6-4 to TRBJ2-3, with D perhaps matching TRBD1 (6 bases). CDR1 MRHNA and CDR2 SNTAGT come from the germline V gene. The CDR3 is made up of 15 amino acids. Between the trimmed V and J ends, which lost 1 base and 0 bases, there was a span of 8 bases. CDR3 nucleotides: TGTGCCAGCAGTGACTTTGGACAGAGCACAGATACGCAGTATTTT. Translating it yields CASSDFGQSTDTQYF.

The chain carries TRBV5-4 and TRBJ2-5; D perhaps matches TRBD1 (6 bases). This CDR3 has 16 residues. Germline lookup yields CDR1 SGHNT and CDR2 YYREEE (reference sequence). V lost 5 bases and J 0 bases, leaving 17 bases between the germline ends. The CDR3 reads CASSSADSLYQETQYF. The CDR3 DNA is TGTGCCAGCAGTTCGGCGGACAGCCTGTACCAAGAGACCCAGTACTTC.

The CDR3: CASAPQGSNQPQHF. Here the CDR3 DNA reads TGTGCCAGCGCCCCACAGGGGAGCAATCAGCCCCAGCATTTT. The chain couples TRBV27 to TRBJ1-5; 7 nucleotides match TRBD1. In germline, CDR1 is MNHEY, CDR2 SMNVEV (reference sequence). The V and J ends lost 8 bases and 1 base, in that order; junction bases with no gene match: 5. The CDR3 sequence is 14 residues long.

The CDR3 sequence: CASYRGSEQYF. Written as DNA, the CDR3 is TGTGCCAGCTACAGGGGGAGCGAGCAGTACTTC. The chain recombines TRBV27 with TRBJ2-7; the match to TRBD1 covers 8 bases. There are 11 residues in the CDR3. Trimming cost V 8 bases and J 6 bases; bases outside gene matches: 3. CDR1 MNHEY and CDR2 SMNVEV come from the germline V gene (reference sequence).

The V and J genes are TRBV4-1 and TRBJ2-7; a possible D gene is TRBD1 (6 bases). The CDR3 contains 13 residues. Trimming cost V 6 bases and J 5 bases, with 14 bases left between them. The germline gives CDR1 MGHRA, CDR2 YSYEKL. The CDR3 DNA sequence: TGCGCCAGCAGGTACAGGGTTGGCGACGAGCAGTACTTC. Encoded protein: CASRYRVGDEQYF.

This clone was seen once. Here the CDR3 DNA reads TGTGCCAGCAGCGGGAGAAGTTACGAGCAGTACTTC. Its translation is CASSGRSYEQYF. The V gene is TRBV5-6, the J gene TRBJ2-7; TRBD2 might be the D (5 bases). V lost 4 bases and J 4 bases, leaving 9 bases between the germline ends. This CDR3 is 12 amino acids long. Germline V gene sequence: CDR1 SGHDT, CDR2 YYEEEE.

The chain has TRBV28 and TRBJ2-7; D perhaps matches TRBD2 (5 bases). Germline CDR1 reads MDHEN; CDR2 reads SYDVKM. Trimming shortened V by 3 bases and J by 7 bases, and 16 bases separated the two germline ends. This CDR3 has 14 residues. The CDR3 bases are TGTGCCAGCAGTTTTCCGCTAGCTGGTGGGGAGCAGTACTTC. Translated: CASSFPLAGGEQYF.

The gene calls are TRBV6-5 and TRBJ2-7; TRBD1 agrees at 8 bases. This CDR3 has 16 amino acids. Germline loops: CDR1 MNHEY, CDR2 SVGAGI. Losses at the gene ends were 0 bases for V and 0 bases for J; bases not matched to a gene: 4. CDR3 coding DNA: TGTGCCAGCAGTTACTCGACCCAGGGGGCCTCCTACGAGCAGTACTTC. Protein sequence: CASSYSTQGASYEQYF.

V gene TRBV9 combines with J gene TRBJ1-3; D is possibly TRBD1 (6 bases). This CDR3 is 16 amino acids long. Trimming pared 4 bases from V and 4 bases from J, leaving 18 bases between. Germline V CDR1 and CDR2: SGDLS, YYNGEE. The CDR3 DNA reads as TGTGCCAGCAGCCCCTATGATAGGACAGCAGGAAACACCATATATTTT. Translation: CASSPYDRTAGNTIYF. The whole variable domain, remainder taken from reference TRBV9 and TRBJ1-3, is DSGVTQTPKHLITATGQRVTLRCSPRSGDLSVYWYQQSLDQGLQFLIQYYNGEERAKGNILERFSAQQFPDLHSELNLSSLELGDSALYFCASSPYDRTAGNTIYFGEGSWLTVV.

The rearrangement joins TRBV7-9 to TRBJ2-1, with D tentatively TRBD1 (5 bases). Germline CDR1 is SEHNR and CDR2 is FQNEAQ (reference sequence). This CDR3 has 12 residues. Trimming removed 3 bases at V and 12 bases at J, with 12 bases between. The CDR3 DNA reads as TGTGCCAGCAGCTTCAACAGGATGGGGCAGTTCTTC. Translation: CASSFNRMGQFF.

This chain joins TRBV10-1 and TRBJ2-5, with a tentative D call TRBD2 (6 bases). The V and J ends lost 4 bases and 4 bases respectively, with 19 bases between them. Germline V CDR1 and CDR2: WNHNN, SYGVQD (reference sequence). This CDR3 is 16 amino acids long. The CDR3 DNA is TGCGCCAGCAGTGGAACCGATGTGGGGGGAGTAGAGACCCAGTACTTC. Translated: CASSGTDVGGVETQYF.

The chain joins TRBV7-8 to TRBJ2-7; D perhaps matches TRBD1 (6 bases). There are 14 residues in the CDR3. Germline lookup yields CDR1 SGHVS and CDR2 FQNEAQ. V was pared by 8 bases and J by 5 bases, with 19 bases between. CDR3 nucleotides: TGTGCCAGCGGCGTCTCGCAGGGGTGGGACGAGCAGTACTTC. Encoded protein: CASGVSQGWDEQYF.

This chain joins TRBV5-1 and TRBJ1-3; a possible D gene is TRBD1 (6 bases). Trimming left V 0 bases short and J 0 bases short, with 7 bases between. Germline V gene data show CDR1 as SGHRS and CDR2 as YFSETQ. The CDR3 spans 15 residues. The CDR3: CASSLGDNSGNTIYF. For the CDR3, the DNA is TGCGCCAGCAGCTTGGGGGACAACTCTGGAAACACCATATATTTT.

The V and J genes are TRBV7-6 and TRBJ2-5; weak D call: TRBD2 (5 bases). Trimming removed 5 bases from V and 4 bases from J, with 17 bases in between. The CDR3 is made up of 15 amino acids. Germline V gives CDR1 SGHVS, CDR2 FNYEAQ. The CDR3 region is CASSKDLRGLETQYF. DNA for the CDR3: TGTGCCAGCAGCAAGGACCTTCGGGGATTAGAGACCCAGTACTTC.

This chain connects TRBV7-6 to TRBJ2-1; TRBD2 might be the D (5 bases). Trimming removed 3 bases from V and 6 bases from J, with 12 bases in between. Germline CDR1 is SGHVS and CDR2 is FNYEAQ. CDR3 length equals 14 residues. The DNA of the CDR3 is TGTGCCAGCAGCTTCGGAGGTTGGGGCAATGAGCAGTTCTTC. Its translation: CASSFGGWGNEQFF.